What follows are 24 T cell receptor beta chains derived from one specimen sequenced in a study of OX40 agonist ivuxolimab in advanced cancers. Assay used: immunoSEQ multiplex PCR; TCRdb lists only in-frame clones, some missing. The table lists about 41,000 clones, approximately 80% of them singletons, with roughly 4.1% in the top ten. This specimen was CD4+ or CD8+ T cells sorted from blood, taken in a trial of the OX40 agonist ivuxolimab. All receptors derive from an adult with an advanced solid tumor such as melanoma, head and neck, liver or kidney cancer.

The genes are TRBV7-9 and TRBJ2-7; TRBD2 agrees at 7 bases. The V gene's germline CDR1 is SEHNR and CDR2 FQNEAQ (reference sequence). V gave up 4 bases and J gave up 0 bases; unmatched junction bases: 3. The CDR3 extends over 14 amino acids. CDR3: CASSWGGSSYEQYF. The CDR3 DNA reads as TGTGCCAGCAGCTGGGGGGGGAGCTCCTACGAGCAGTACTTC.

V gene TRBV29-1 combines with J gene TRBJ2-1, with 10 bases that match TRBD2. The CDR3 runs to 14 residues. Germline CDR1 reads SQVTM; CDR2 reads ANQGSEA. The V segment lost 7 bases and the J segment 5 bases; nucleotides outside the gene matches: 8. The CDR3 spells CSAAGTSANNEQFF. The CDR3 DNA reads as TGCAGCGCCGCCGGGACTAGCGCAAACAATGAGCAGTTCTTC.

The rearrangement uses TRBV9 and TRBJ2-2; maybe TRBD2 (6 bases). The CDR3 is 18 residues long. Trimming left V 0 bases short and J 4 bases short, with 19 bases between. The germline gives CDR1 SGDLS, CDR2 YYNGEE. The DNA for the CDR3 is TGTGCCAGCAGCGTAGCCCCCGGAGGGCGCAGCTTCACCGGGGAGCTGTTTTTT. It yields the protein CASSVAPGGRSFTGELFF.

There are a few counts of this clone. The J gene is TRBJ2-3, the V gene TRBV7-9, with D possibly TRBD2 on 7 matching bases. This CDR3 has 13 residues. Germline V gene sequence: CDR1 SEHNR, CDR2 FQNEAQ (reference sequence). V gave up 5 bases and J gave up 6 bases, with 12 bases separating them. CDR3 DNA: TGTGCCAGCAGCCGGGGGGCGGGGGATACGCAGTATTTT. Translating it yields CASSRGAGDTQYF.

CDR3 in amino acids: CASSLWARETQYF. DNA for the CDR3: TGTGCCAGCAGCTTGTGGGCCCGAGAGACCCAGTACTTC. V usage is TRBV7-6 and J usage is TRBJ2-5; D gene unclear. This CDR3 contains 13 residues. Trimming took off 3 bases at V and 4 bases at J, with 9 bases between the two ends. Germline lookup yields CDR1 SGHVS and CDR2 FNYEAQ.

The chain has TRBV5-8 and TRBJ2-2, with 7 nucleotides matching TRBD1. The CDR3 is 15 amino acids. The V gene end was trimmed by 1 base and the J gene end by 8 bases; junction bases not matched to a gene: 8. Germline loops: CDR1 SGHTS, CDR2 YDEGEE. CDR3 sequence: CASSLLQGMIGELFF. The CDR3 coding sequence is TGTGCCAGCAGCTTGCTACAGGGGATGATAGGGGAGCTGTTTTTT.

In its sample, this clone is medium-sized. The genes are TRBV5-5 and TRBJ1-1; D remains unclear. Looked up from germline, CDR1 is SGHKS and CDR2 is YYEKEE (reference sequence). With 3 bases removed from V and 1 base from J, the gap between germline ends came to 7 bases. The CDR3 has 13 amino acids. The CDR3 loop is CASSSIPNTEAFF. CDR3 sequence (DNA): TGTGCCAGCAGCTCCATACCGAACACTGAAGCTTTCTTT.

The chain is built from TRBV7-9 and TRBJ2-1; D perhaps matches TRBD2 (5 bases). V was trimmed by 5 bases and J by 6 bases, leaving 11 bases between them. Germline V gene data show CDR1 as SEHNR and CDR2 as FQNEAQ (reference sequence). This CDR3 is built from 13 residues. Here the CDR3 reads CASSVTSSNEQFF. The CDR3 nucleotides read TGTGCCAGCAGCGTTACTAGTTCCAATGAGCAGTTCTTC.

The chain has TRBV6-5 and TRBJ1-2; 8 positions match TRBD1. J was trimmed by 2 bases and V by 4 bases; bases with no gene match: 3. Germline loops: CDR1 MNHEY, CDR2 SVGAGI. CDR3 size: 14 residues. The CDR3 nucleotides are TGTGCCAGCAGTTCTAGGACAGGGAACTATGGCTACACCTTC. Translated, it gives CASSSRTGNYGYTF.

This chain uses TRBV7-3 with TRBJ2-3; TRBD2 matches 13 bases. Germline lookup yields CDR1 SGHTA and CDR2 FQGTGA. This CDR3 region has 17 residues. V was clipped by 1 base and J by 5 bases; unmatched bases: 6. This CDR3 is CASSLIPTSGGGDTQYF. CDR3 nucleotides: TGTGCCAGCAGCTTAATCCCCACTAGCGGGGGGGGAGATACGCAGTATTTT.

The chain recombines TRBV7-2 with TRBJ2-7; the D gene is possibly TRBD1 (6 bases). This CDR3 has 13 amino acids. Germline values: CDR1 SGHTA, CDR2 FQGNSA. The germline V and J ends were trimmed by 8 bases and 5 bases, with 16 bases remaining between them. CDR3 protein: CASAGQQKDEQYF. CDR3 nucleotides: TGTGCCAGCGCAGGACAGCAAAAGGACGAGCAGTACTTC. The full variable domain, rest sourced from reference TRBV7-2 and TRBJ2-7, is GAGVSQSPSNKVTEKGKDVELRCDPISGHTALYWYRQSLGQGLEFLIYFQGNSAPDKSGLPSDRFSAERTGGSVSTLTIQRTQQEDSAVYLCASAGQQKDEQYFGPGTRLTVT.

The chain couples TRBV25-1 to TRBJ2-5, with no clear D. The CDR3 contains 13 residues. Deletions cut 2 bases from V and 4 bases from J, with 8 bases between. Germline CDR1 reads MGHDK; CDR2 reads SYGVNS. This chain's CDR3 is CASSEIAGETQYF. DNA of the CDR3: TGTGCCAGCAGTGAAATCGCTGGAGAGACCCAGTACTTC. Full variable domain (missing parts from reference TRBV25-1 and TRBJ2-5): EADIYQTPRYLVIGTGKKITLECSQTMGHDKMYWYQQDPGMELHLIHYSYGVNSTEKGDLSSESTVSRIRTEHFPLTLESARPSHTSQYLCASSEIAGETQYFGPGTRLLVL.

The sample holds a few counts of this clone. The chain employs TRBV23-1 and TRBJ1-3; D call uncertain. TRBV23-1 is noted as an ORF with a role that remains uncertain. Trimming left V 4 bases short and J 4 bases short, with 5 bases between. This CDR3 contains 12 residues. CDR3 nucleotide sequence: TGCGCCAGCAGTCCGCGGGGAAACACCATATATTTT. As protein: CASSPRGNTIYF.

J is TRBJ2-3 and V is TRBV10-3; D remains ambiguous. CDR1 ENHRY and CDR2 SYGVKD come from the germline V gene. This CDR3 is built from 12 residues. The ends were cut back, 5 bases at V and 5 bases at J, with 8 bases in the middle. CDR3 region: CAISLSGDTQYF. The DNA of the CDR3 is TGTGCCATCAGTCTCTCGGGAGATACGCAGTATTTT.

This clone was picked up one time. This chain links TRBV28 with TRBJ2-3, with 9 bases that match TRBD1. The germline gives CDR1 MDHEN, CDR2 SYDVKM. The CDR3 is made up of 14 amino acids. Trimming at V came to 8 bases and at J to 5 bases, leaving 8 bases not matched to a gene. CDR3 bases: TGTGCCAGCCATAGGGGACAGGGACGAGATACGCAGTATTTT. Residues: CASHRGQGRDTQYF.

The chain is built from TRBV9 and TRBJ1-3; D is unclear. This CDR3 comprises 14 residues. The V end lost 0 bases, the J end lost 1 base, and 5 bases lay between the germline ends. The germline V gene has CDR1 SGDLS and CDR2 YYNGEE. CDR3 in amino acids: CASSVDTSGNTIYF. As DNA, the CDR3 is TGTGCCAGCAGCGTAGACACTTCTGGAAACACCATATATTTT.

In this sample, this clone turned up a few times. The J gene is TRBJ2-3, the V gene TRBV6-1, with D tentatively TRBD1 (6 bases). This CDR3 region has 14 residues. In germline, CDR1 is MNHNS, CDR2 SASEGT. V dropped 7 bases and J dropped 1 base, with 12 bases sitting between them. CDR3 sequence: CASKQGSGTDTQYF. The CDR3 DNA sequence: TGTGCCAGCAAACAGGGCTCGGGCACAGATACGCAGTATTTT.

The V call is TRBV7-7, the J call TRBJ2-5; D call uncertain. V lost 5 bases and J lost 7, with 17 bases in between. The germline CDR1 and CDR2 sequences are SSHAT and FNYEAQ (reference sequence). The CDR3 sequence is 14 residues long. DNA of the CDR3: TGTGCCAGCAGCCCGGAGTCAGGCCCGGGGACCCAGTACTTC. Translated, it gives CASSPESGPGTQYF.

This chain uses TRBV7-3 with TRBJ1-3, with D unclear. This CDR3 spans 16 amino acids. The V and J ends lost 5 bases and 2 bases respectively, with 16 bases between them. CDR1 is SGHTA, CDR2 FQGTGA, per germline. CDR3 loop: CASSSPMKKTGNTIYF. In DNA, the CDR3 is TGTGCCAGCAGCAGCCCTATGAAGAAAACTGGAAACACCATATATTTT.

This chain uses TRBV5-6 with TRBJ2-6; a possible D gene is TRBD1 (6 bases). Germline assignment: CDR1 SGHDT and CDR2 YYEEEE. Trimming shortened V by 4 bases and J by 1 base, and 21 bases separated the two germline ends. The length of the CDR3 is 19 residues. The CDR3 nucleotides are TGTGCCAGCAGCCCGTATGAAGTCAGGGGCTCTTCTGGGGCCAACGTCCTGACTTTC. The encoded protein is CASSPYEVRGSSGANVLTF.

The DNA of the CDR3 is TGTGCCAGCAGCCGCAGGCTAGTCCCCAGTGGGTCCTACGAGCAGTACTTC. Amino acid sequence: CASSRRLVPSGSYEQYF. The chain is built from TRBV9 and TRBJ2-7; no reliable D call. Per germline, CDR1 SGDLS and CDR2 YYNGEE. V lost 4 bases to trimming and J lost 1 base, with 21 bases between them. This CDR3 comprises 17 residues.

The chain is built from TRBV19 and TRBJ2-7; TRBD2 agrees at 8 bases. CDR3 length: 15 residues. Trimming at V came to 3 bases and at J to 1 base, leaving 5 bases not matched to a gene. Germline V gene lookup returns CDR1 LNHDA and CDR2 SQIVND (reference sequence). CDR3 sequence reads: CASSIGGLASYEQYF. DNA of the CDR3: TGTGCCAGTAGTATCGGTGGACTAGCTTCCTACGAGCAGTACTTC.

The rearrangement uses TRBV5-1 and TRBJ2-4; 9 nucleotides agree with TRBD1. CDR1 is SGHRS and CDR2 is YFSETQ in the germline V gene. Unmatched junction bases numbered 14, after V lost 4 bases and J lost 3 bases. The CDR3 has 18 residues. The CDR3 bases are TGCGCCAGCAGCCCTAATCAACAGGGGGCACTGGGCAAAAACATTCAGTACTTC. This codes for CASSPNQQGALGKNIQYF.

Here the CDR3 reads CASSILFQSYEQYF. As DNA, the CDR3 is TGTGCCAGTAGTATACTTTTCCAGTCCTACGAGCAGTACTTC. The genes are TRBV19 and TRBJ2-7; D uncertain. The CDR3 runs 14 residues. V was trimmed by 2 bases and J by 1 base, leaving 9 bases between them. Germline CDR1 is LNHDA and CDR2 is SQIVND (reference sequence).